These 32 T cell receptor beta chains were sequenced from one sample in a study of shared clonotypes between healthy human individuals. Repertoires were generated with immunoSEQ multiplex PCR, while TCRdb's copy carries only in-frame clones and drops some. This sample has about 1.5 million clones, with around 98% found just once. Sequences were obtained from naive CD4+ T cells sorted from blood. Subset specified: CD45RA+ positively selected. The receptors here all came from a man aged 25-45 years in good health.

This chain connects TRBV2 to TRBJ2-7, with a weak D call TRBD1 (6 bases). V was clipped by 11 bases and J by 7 bases, with 21 bases between them. CDR1 and CDR2 (germline): SNHLY, FYNNEI. The CDR3 has 13 residues. The CDR3: CAGSKTGSAEQYF. The DNA for the CDR3 is TGTGCCGGGTCAAAGACAGGCTCCGCGGAGCAGTACTTC.

The chain employs TRBV29-1 and TRBJ2-3; D unresolved. The CDR3 has 11 residues. V was clipped by 5 bases and J by 4 bases, with 7 bases between them. Germline V gene sequence: CDR1 SQVTM, CDR2 ANQGSEA. DNA of the CDR3: TGCAGCGTTACTTTTTCAGATACGCAGTATTTT. Its translation: CSVTFSDTQYF.

The chain joins TRBV9 to TRBJ2-6; TRBD2 matches at 9 bases. Germline-derived CDR1 and CDR2 are SGDLS and YYNGEE. The V and J ends lost 0 bases and 4 bases, in that order; junction bases with no gene match: 8. The CDR3 consists of 18 residues. CDR3 loop: CASSVAWREGPGANVLTF. In nucleotides, the CDR3 is TGTGCCAGCAGCGTAGCTTGGCGGGAGGGCCCCGGGGCCAACGTCCTGACTTTC. The whole variable domain, remainder taken from reference TRBV9 and TRBJ2-6, is DSGVTQTPKHLITATGQRVTLRCSPRSGDLSVYWYQQSLDQGLQFLIQYYNGEERAKGNILERFSAQQFPDLHSELNLSSLELGDSALYFCASSVAWREGPGANVLTFGAGSRLTVL.

The V gene is TRBV6-5, the J gene TRBJ2-3; the D is unclear. The V and J ends lost 8 bases and 6 bases respectively, with 9 bases between them. The CDR3 has 11 amino acids. CDR1 MNHEY and CDR2 SVGAGI come from the germline V gene. CDR3 DNA sequence: TGTGCCAGCCTGGACCGGGATACGCAGTATTTT. This codes for CASLDRDTQYF.

The J gene is TRBJ2-3, the V gene TRBV7-3; D tentatively fits TRBD1 or TRBD2 (5 bases each). Germline V CDR1 and CDR2: SGHTA, FQGTGA. The CDR3 is 13 amino acids. V dropped 8 bases and J dropped 0 bases, with 9 bases sitting between them. The CDR3 reads CASRDGSTDTQYF. CDR3 nucleotide sequence: TGTGCCAGCCGGGACGGTAGCACAGATACGCAGTATTTT. The variable domain in full, with the rest retrieved from reference TRBV7-3 and TRBJ2-3, is GAGVSQTPSNKVTEKGKYVELRCDPISGHTALYWYRQSLGQGPEFLIYFQGTGAADDSGLPNDRFFAVRPEGSVSTLKIQRTERGDSAVYLCASRDGSTDTQYFGPGTRLTVL.

The chain combines TRBV19 with TRBJ2-3, with 7 bases matching TRBD2. The CDR3 has 17 amino acids. V lost 5 bases to trimming and J lost 1 base; unmatched junction nucleotides: 12. Germline lookup yields CDR1 LNHDA and CDR2 SQIVND (reference sequence). CDR3 DNA sequence: TGTGCCAGTAGTTTCCCCCTCGGCCTAGCGGGCACAGATACGCAGTATTTT. Translated: CASSFPLGLAGTDTQYF.

V is TRBV29-1 and J is TRBJ2-1; maybe TRBD1 (7 bases). This CDR3 is 16 amino acids long. The V gene's germline CDR1 is SQVTM and CDR2 ANQGSEA. V lost 5 bases, J lost 7 bases, and 24 bases lay in between. CDR3 loop: CSVLTGQRTTGNEQFF. CDR3 coding DNA: TGCAGCGTTCTGACAGGGCAAAGGACTACGGGAAATGAGCAGTTCTTC.

This sequence joins TRBV9 and TRBJ1-2, with TRBD1 identical over 10 bases. With V trimmed by 0 bases and J by 2 bases, 7 bases remained unmatched. Germline-derived CDR1 and CDR2 are SGDLS and YYNGEE. CDR3 size: 17 residues. The DNA for the CDR3 is TGTGCCAGCAGCGTAGCCCCTCCGGACAGGGGGAACTATGGCTACACCTTC. This translates into CASSVAPPDRGNYGYTF.

The chain joins TRBV6-1 to TRBJ2-5; D tentatively fits TRBD1 or TRBD2 (6 bases each). Between the trimmed V and J ends, which lost 3 bases and 6 bases, there was a span of 11 bases. The CDR3 spans 13 residues. Per the germline V gene, CDR1 is MNHNS and CDR2 is SASEGT. CDR3 residues: CASSDQGRQTQYF. The CDR3 bases are TGTGCCAGCAGTGATCAGGGGAGGCAGACCCAGTACTTC.

The rearrangement uses TRBV18 and TRBJ2-3; the D is unclear. Trimming removed 4 bases at V and 6 bases at J, with 20 bases between. CDR1 is KGHSH and CDR2 is LQKENI in the germline V gene. This CDR3 region has 16 residues. This chain's CDR3 is CASSLRAAPNVDTQYF. The DNA for the CDR3 is TGTGCCAGCTCACTGAGAGCTGCACCGAACGTCGATACGCAGTATTTT.

The rearrangement links TRBV19 to TRBJ2-2, with 9 positions matching TRBD2. The V gene's germline CDR1 is LNHDA and CDR2 SQIVND (reference sequence). Trimming removed 6 bases from V and 5 bases from J; junction bases left unmatched: 13. The CDR3 is 17 amino acids. CDR3 DNA sequence: TGTGCCAGTAGAAACCAGCGGGGGGCTCGTGGGACCGGGGAGCTGTTTTTT. Protein: CASRNQRGARGTGELFF.

The chain has TRBV5-1 and TRBJ2-3; 7 bases fit TRBD2. The ends lost 0 bases at V and 0 bases at J; junction bases unmatched: 7. CDR1 and CDR2 from the germline V gene are SGHRS and YFSETQ. This CDR3 has 17 amino acids. The CDR3 here is CASSLGTGGYSTDTQYF. The CDR3 coding sequence is TGCGCCAGCAGCTTGGGAACGGGAGGTTATAGCACAGATACGCAGTATTTT.

The J gene is TRBJ1-1, the V gene TRBV4-1; unclear D gene. CDR1 MGHRA and CDR2 YSYEKL come from the germline V gene. Trimming took off 1 base at V and 1 base at J, with 13 bases between the two ends. The CDR3 consists of 16 residues. In nucleotides, the CDR3 is TGCGCCAGCAGCCAAGTCCGATCGGTTGAGAACACTGAAGCTTTCTTT. It yields the protein CASSQVRSVENTEAFF.

The rearrangement links TRBV6-5 to TRBJ2-7; D is undetermined. Looked up from germline, CDR1 is MNHEY and CDR2 is SVGAGI. This CDR3 has 13 residues. The V end lost 8 bases, the J end lost 1 base, and 12 bases lay between the germline ends. The CDR3 DNA reads as TGTGCCAGCCGAAAAGGGCAGTCCTACGAGCAGTACTTC. Its translation is CASRKGQSYEQYF.

V is TRBV2 and J is TRBJ1-1; TRBD1 matches at 8 bases. The length of the CDR3 is 12 residues. In germline, CDR1 is SNHLY, CDR2 FYNNEI. J lost 7 bases, V lost 5 bases, and 3 bases had no gene match. CDR3 loop: CASSLDRGEAFF. In DNA, the CDR3 is TGTGCCAGCAGTCTCGACAGGGGTGAAGCTTTCTTT.

This sequence joins TRBV19 and TRBJ1-4, with D unclear. Germline V gene lookup returns CDR1 LNHDA and CDR2 SQIVND (reference sequence). The CDR3 is made up of 14 amino acids. V lost 10 bases and J lost 1, with 13 bases in between. CDR3 sequence (DNA): TGTGCCACCTCGAGAGGGATAACTAATGAAAAACTGTTTTTT. As protein: CATSRGITNEKLFF.

The chain links TRBV7-2 to TRBJ2-3; D unclear. CDR1 and CDR2 (germline): SGHTA, FQGNSA. V was cut by 4 bases and J by 1 base, with 12 bases left in between. The CDR3 loop spans 15 amino acids. The CDR3: CASSSIAQGTDTQYF. The CDR3 region has the DNA TGTGCCAGCAGCTCGATAGCCCAGGGCACAGATACGCAGTATTTT.

This chain uses TRBV7-9 with TRBJ2-5; D remains unclear. V gave up 1 base and J gave up 4 bases, with 13 bases separating them. The CDR3 sequence is 15 residues long. CDR1 and CDR2 from the germline V gene are SEHNR and FQNEAQ (reference sequence). The CDR3 is CASSLGRRVVETQYF. In nucleotides, the CDR3 is TGTGCCAGCAGCTTAGGCCGAAGGGTAGTAGAGACCCAGTACTTC.

This chain links TRBV10-1 with TRBJ2-7; 13 bases align to TRBD2. This CDR3 is 13 amino acids long. V lost 7 bases and J lost 6; bases outside the gene matches: 3. The germline gives CDR1 WNHNN, CDR2 SYGVQD (reference sequence). Written as DNA, the CDR3 is TGCGCCAGCATGGGACTAGCGGGAAGCGAGCAGTACTTC. Encoded protein: CASMGLAGSEQYF.

The rearrangement links TRBV6-1 to TRBJ2-3, with D perhaps being TRBD1 or TRBD2 (5 bases each). Germline V gives CDR1 MNHNS, CDR2 SASEGT. Between the trimmed V and J ends, which lost 6 bases and 5 bases, there was a span of 15 bases. This CDR3 spans 14 amino acids. CDR3: CASSRDAAIDTQYF. As DNA, the CDR3 is TGTGCCAGCAGCCGGGACGCAGCCATAGATACGCAGTATTTT.

V is TRBV28 and J is TRBJ1-5; perhaps TRBD1 as D (5 bases). Germline V lookup: CDR1 MDHEN, CDR2 SYDVKM. This CDR3 region has 19 residues. The V end was cut by 5 bases, the J end by 1 base, with 24 bases between. The DNA of the CDR3 is TGTGCCAGCAGTAGTCCCGGGACGGCCCTAGGGCTAAGCAATCAGCCCCAGCATTTT. Protein: CASSSPGTALGLSNQPQHF.

This clone was seen once. J is TRBJ1-5 and V is TRBV18; TRBD1 matches 9 bases. The junction had 5 bases not matched to a gene; V was cut back by 4 bases and J by 4 bases. This CDR3 is 15 amino acids long. From germline, CDR1 is KGHSH and CDR2 LQKENI. The CDR3 sequence is CASSLQGALNQPQHF. The CDR3 DNA reads TGTGCCAGCTCACTACAGGGGGCACTGAATCAGCCCCAGCATTTT. The full variable domain, its missing parts supplied by reference TRBV18 and TRBJ1-5, is NAGVMQNPRHLVRRRGQEARLRCSPMKGHSHVYWYRQLPEEGLKFMVYLQKENIIDESGMPKERFSAEFPKEGPSILRIQQVVRGDSAAYFCASSLQGALNQPQHFGDGTRLSIL.

The table lists this clone with a count of one. J is TRBJ1-1 and V is TRBV6-1; 8 bases line up with TRBD1. The junction had 17 bases not matched to a gene; V was cut back by 6 bases and J by 2 bases. The CDR3 has 18 residues. Germline V gene sequence: CDR1 MNHNS, CDR2 SASEGT. DNA for the CDR3: TGTGCCAGCAGCGAATCGACAGGGGCGTTGGTATTTAACACTGAAGCTTTCTTT. Translation: CASSESTGALVFNTEAFF.

This sequence joins TRBV28 and TRBJ1-1, with D perhaps TRBD1 (6 bases). Germline-derived CDR1 and CDR2 are MDHEN and SYDVKM. The CDR3 length is 11 residues. The V end was cut by 10 bases, the J end by 11 bases, with 17 bases between. CDR3 bases: TGTGCCATCAGGAGGGGGGGAGCTGCTTTCTTT. It translates to CAIRRGGAAFF.

The rearrangement links TRBV23-1 to TRBJ1-2; no clear D gene. Being an ORF, TRBV23-1 has a function that is uncertain. Trimming left V 2 bases short and J 8 bases short, with 15 bases between. There are 14 residues in the CDR3. This CDR3 reads CASSQPRHRLGYTF. In DNA, the CDR3 is TGCGCCAGCAGTCAACCTCGCCACCGTTTAGGCTACACCTTC.

This clone has only one observation. The chain is built from TRBV28 and TRBJ2-5; D assignment may be TRBD1 or TRBD2 (5 bases each). CDR3 length: 15 amino acids. Germline CDR1 reads MDHEN; CDR2 reads SYDVKM. DNA for the CDR3: TGTGCAAGCTCCCGGGGCCTAATTCCCCAAGAGACCCAGTACTTC. This sequence encodes CASSRGLIPQETQYF.

The J gene is TRBJ2-3, the V gene TRBV28; 12 bases line up with TRBD2. Trimming cost V 4 bases and J 0 bases; bases outside gene matches: 2. CDR3 length: 16 amino acids. Germline CDR1 MDHEN, CDR2 SYDVKM. The CDR3 is CASSSGTSGSTDTQYF. CDR3 coding DNA: TGTGCCAGCAGTTCGGGGACTAGCGGGAGCACAGATACGCAGTATTTT. The variable domain in full, completed from reference TRBV28 and TRBJ2-3, reads DVKVTQSSRYLVKRTGEKVFLECVQDMDHENMFWYRQDPGLGLRLIYFSYDVKMKEKGDIPEGYSVSREKKERFSLILESASTNQTSMYLCASSSGTSGSTDTQYFGPGTRLTVL.

This clone was observed once. This chain connects TRBV15 to TRBJ2-7, with D possibly TRBD2 on 6 matching bases. The CDR3 loop spans 15 amino acids. V shed 3 bases and J shed 3 bases, with 15 bases lying between them. Germline CDR1 reads LNHNV; CDR2 reads YYDKDF (reference sequence). CDR3 residues: CATSRGFSGLYEQYF. The CDR3 coding sequence is TGTGCCACCAGCAGGGGGTTCTCGGGACTCTACGAGCAGTACTTC.

The chain employs TRBV9 and TRBJ2-3; TRBD2 agrees at 7 bases. Germline lookup yields CDR1 SGDLS and CDR2 YYNGEE. V shed 0 bases, J shed 0 bases, and the junction held 19 bases outside the gene matches. The CDR3 is 21 residues long. The CDR3 reads CASSVAPGGAGNTPSTDTQYF. The DNA for the CDR3 is TGTGCCAGCAGCGTAGCCCCGGGGGGAGCGGGAAACACCCCGAGCACAGATACGCAGTATTTT.

This clone was detected once. This chain links TRBV4-1 with TRBJ2-3; 8 bases map to TRBD2. With V trimmed by 3 bases and J by 5 bases, 10 bases remained unmatched. The germline CDR1 and CDR2 sequences are MGHRA and YSYEKL. The CDR3 sequence is 16 residues long. CDR3 in amino acids: CASSQPPGRARDTQYF. The CDR3 region has the DNA TGCGCCAGCAGCCAGCCTCCCGGGAGGGCCAGAGATACGCAGTATTTT.

The genes are TRBV2 and TRBJ2-5; D may be TRBD1 (5 bases). The germline V gene encodes CDR1 SNHLY and CDR2 FYNNEI. V was pared by 1 base and J by 1 base, with 13 bases between. CDR3 size: 16 residues. The CDR3 DNA sequence: TGTGCCAGCAGTGAAGGCGAGTGGGGCCTCCAAGAGACCCAGTACTTC. This translates into CASSEGEWGLQETQYF.

This clone showed up just once. The chain couples TRBV18 to TRBJ1-4; D is possibly TRBD1 (5 bases). The V and J ends lost 5 bases and 0 bases respectively, with 19 bases between them. CDR1 and CDR2 from the germline V gene are KGHSH and LQKENI. CDR3 length: 18 amino acids. Written as DNA, the CDR3 is TGTGCCAGCTCAAGGACACATAGCCCTTGGACAACTAATGAAAAACTGTTTTTT. Its protein is CASSRTHSPWTTNEKLFF.